Listed below are T cell receptor beta chains from one sample, sequenced in a study of CD8 T cells in Susac syndrome. Each CDR3 protein gets one entry after TCRdb re-called the immunoSEQ multiplex PCR reads with MiXCR. The data contain some 200,000 distinct CDR3 sequences, just under 95% of them singletons. Sample: CD8+ T cells from PBMCs. The receptor source for this set is a human donor with Susac syndrome. Both conserved end residues are part of each CDR3. Fields, in order: J gene, D gene, clone size, V gene, CDR3 DNA, CDR3 protein. A D gene is named only where the DNA matches it firmly. Where a row states a size, it is once, few, many or the class of an expanded clone; other rows omit it.

J: TRBJ2-5; D: NA; size: NA; V: TRBV7-9; DNA: TGTGCCAGCAGCTTAGTCTCTGGAACCCCCGTACAGACCCAGTACTTC; CDR3: CASSLVSGTPVQTQYF
J: TRBJ2-2; D: NA; size: NA; V: TRBV9; DNA: TGTGCCAGCAGCGTCAACCGCGGCATAGAGAACACCGGGGAGCTGTTTTTT; CDR3: CASSVNRGIENTGELFF
J: TRBJ1-1; D: TRBD1; size: NA; V: TRBV3-1; DNA: TGTGCCAGCAGCCAAGGGGCCCGAACAGGGGCTTGGACTGAAGCTTTCTTT; CDR3: CASSQGARTGAWTEAFF
J: TRBJ2-7; D: TRBD2; size: NA; V: TRBV9; DNA: TGTGCCAGCAGCGTAGCCAGCGGGGGATCCTACGAGCAGTACTTC; CDR3: CASSVASGGSYEQYF
J: TRBJ2-4; D: NA; size: NA; V: TRBV11-2; DNA: TGTGCCAGCAGCTTAAGCTACGGGGAAATCCTAGCCAAAAACATTCAGTACTTC; CDR3: CASSLSYGEILAKNIQYF
J: TRBJ1-5; D: TRBD1; size: NA; V: TRBV7-9; DNA: TGTGCCAGCAGTATACCGGACAGGGGCGATCAGCCCCAGCATTTT; CDR3: CASSIPDRGDQPQHF
J: TRBJ2-7; D: NA; size: NA; V: TRBV9; DNA: TGTGCCAGCAGCGTAGGGAGCGGATACTCCTACGAGCAGTACTTC; CDR3: CASSVGSGYSYEQYF
J: TRBJ2-3; D: TRBD2; size: NA; V: TRBV7-2; DNA: TGTGCCAGCAGCCCGTCCGGGACTACACTTAATACGCAGTATTTT; CDR3: CASSPSGTTLNTQYF
J: TRBJ2-7; D: TRBD2; size: NA; V: TRBV20-1; DNA: TGCAGTGCCTCGGGACTAAGCTCCTACGAGCAGTACTTC; CDR3: CSASGLSSYEQYF
J: TRBJ2-2; D: NA; size: NA; V: TRBV24-1; DNA: TGTGCCACCAGTGATCGCAGCACCGGGGAGCTGTTTTTT; CDR3: CATSDRSTGELFF
J: TRBJ1-1; D: NA; size: NA; V: TRBV3-1; DNA: TGTGCCAGCAGCCAAGAATCCTCTATTTGGACTGAAGCTTTCTTT; CDR3: CASSQESSIWTEAFF
J: TRBJ2-3; D: TRBD2; size: NA; V: TRBV12-3/TRBV12-4; DNA: TGTGCCAGCAGCTCCGTAGCGGGAGATGCAGATACGCAGTATTTT; CDR3: CASSSVAGDADTQYF
J: TRBJ2-1; D: NA; size: NA; V: TRBV7-8; DNA: TGTGCCAGCAGCTTACCCAGGGGAAATCTGGATGAGCAGTTCTTC; CDR3: CASSLPRGNLDEQFF
J: TRBJ2-7; D: TRBD2; size: NA; V: TRBV3-1; DNA: TGTGCCAGCAGCCAGGGGGGGAAACTCTACGAGCAGTACTTC; CDR3: CASSQGGKLYEQYF
J: TRBJ2-1; D: NA; size: NA; V: TRBV28; DNA: TGTGCCAGCAGTTTAGCAGGGGCGTCCTACAATGAGCAGTTCTTC; CDR3: CASSLAGASYNEQFF
J: TRBJ2-5; D: NA; size: few; V: TRBV19; DNA: TGTGCCAGTTCCAGGGAAGGAGAGACCCAGTACTTC; CDR3: CASSREGETQYF
J: TRBJ1-1; D: NA; size: NA; V: TRBV12-3/TRBV12-4; DNA: TGTGCCAGCAGTCGGCCCGACGGGGCCACTGAAGCTTTCTTT; CDR3: CASSRPDGATEAFF
J: TRBJ1-1; D: NA; size: NA; V: TRBV9; DNA: TGTGCCAGCAGCGTATCCCAGGGTAACACTGAAGCTTTCTTT; CDR3: CASSVSQGNTEAFF
J: TRBJ2-2; D: NA; size: NA; V: TRBV10-3; DNA: TGTGCCACCGGGGTCCCAGCGGACACCGGGGAGCTGTTTTTT; CDR3: CATGVPADTGELFF
J: TRBJ1-2; D: NA; size: NA; V: TRBV5-1; DNA: TGCGCCAGCAGCTTGGGTTCCAACTATGGCTACACCTTC; CDR3: CASSLGSNYGYTF
J: TRBJ1-1; D: NA; size: NA; V: TRBV29-1; DNA: TGCAGTGCGGAAGTGAACACTGAAGCTTTCTTT; CDR3: CSAEVNTEAFF
J: TRBJ1-2; D: NA; size: NA; V: TRBV20-1; DNA: TGCAGTGCTAGAGGGTCGGGCACAACCGACCTAATCTATGGCTACACCTTC; CDR3: CSARGSGTTDLIYGYTF
J: TRBJ2-3; D: NA; size: NA; V: TRBV2; DNA: TGTGCCAGCAGTGTTTACCGTCAAGATACGCAGTATTTT; CDR3: CASSVYRQDTQYF
J: TRBJ2-1; D: NA; size: NA; V: TRBV5-4; DNA: TGTGCCAGCAGCAGCAGGGGAAGTTTATGGAATGAGCAGTTCTTC; CDR3: CASSSRGSLWNEQFF
J: TRBJ2-7; D: TRBD1; size: NA; V: TRBV13; DNA: TGTGCCAGCAGCTTTGGACAGGGGTACGAGCAGTACTTC; CDR3: CASSFGQGYEQYF
J: TRBJ1-2; D: TRBD1; size: once; V: TRBV30; DNA: TGTGCCCTCAACGGACAGGGAAATGGCTACACCTTC; CDR3: CALNGQGNGYTF
J: TRBJ2-7; D: TRBD1; size: few; V: TRBV27; DNA: TGTGCCAGCAGTCTGACAGGGGACGAGCAGTACTTC; CDR3: CASSLTGDEQYF
J: TRBJ2-7; D: TRBD1; size: NA; V: TRBV5-6; DNA: TGTGCCAGCAGCACACCGGGACAGGTATTTGAGCAGTACTTC; CDR3: CASSTPGQVFEQYF
J: TRBJ2-7; D: NA; size: NA; V: TRBV20-1; DNA: TGCAGTGCCCCGACACCGGCCAAGTTATACGAGCAGTACTTC; CDR3: CSAPTPAKLYEQYF
J: TRBJ1-5; D: TRBD1; size: once; V: TRBV30; DNA: TGTGCCTGGAGTGGACAGGGTTATCAGCCCCAGCATTTT; CDR3: CAWSGQGYQPQHF
J: TRBJ1-1; D: NA; size: NA; V: TRBV11-2; DNA: TGTGCCAGCAGCTTAGATCTCGAAGCTTTCTTT; CDR3: CASSLDLEAFF
J: TRBJ2-1; D: TRBD2; size: NA; V: TRBV7-3; DNA: TGTGCCAGCGGACTAGCGGGGGGGCCGGGTGAGCAGTTCTTC; CDR3: CASGLAGGPGEQFF
J: TRBJ2-1; D: TRBD2; size: NA; V: TRBV19; DNA: TGTGCCAGTAGTATAGCGGGAGGCAGCTACAATGAGCAGTTCTTC; CDR3: CASSIAGGSYNEQFF
J: TRBJ2-7; D: TRBD1; size: once; V: TRBV3-1; DNA: TGTGCCAGCAGCCAGGGGACAGGCTACGAGCAGTACTTC; CDR3: CASSQGTGYEQYF
J: TRBJ2-1; D: TRBD1; size: NA; V: TRBV7-9; DNA: TGTGCCAGCAGCTCAGACAGGGCCTCCTACAATGAGCAGTTCTTC; CDR3: CASSSDRASYNEQFF
J: TRBJ2-2; D: NA; size: NA; V: TRBV14; DNA: TGTGCCAGCAGCCTCCAGGGGCGGGCCGGGGAGCTGTTTTTT; CDR3: CASSLQGRAGELFF
J: TRBJ2-1; D: TRBD2; size: few; V: TRBV7-3; DNA: TGTGCCAGCAGCCTCAGCGGGACCTACAATGAGCAGTTCTTC; CDR3: CASSLSGTYNEQFF
J: TRBJ2-7; D: TRBD2; size: NA; V: TRBV3-1; DNA: TGTGCCAGCAGCCAAGTTTCAAGCGGGAGGGACTACGAGCAGTACTTC; CDR3: CASSQVSSGRDYEQYF
J: TRBJ1-2; D: NA; size: NA; V: TRBV3-1; DNA: TGTGCCAGCAGCCAAGATCCCTATGGCTACACCTTC; CDR3: CASSQDPYGYTF
J: TRBJ2-1; D: NA; size: NA; V: TRBV20-1; DNA: TGCAGTGCTGCATGGGACCACTCCTACAATGAGCAGTTCTTC; CDR3: CSAAWDHSYNEQFF
J: TRBJ2-1; D: TRBD1; size: once; V: TRBV30; DNA: TGTGCCTGGAGTTCACAGGGGGTAGTTGGTGAGCAGTTCTTC; CDR3: CAWSSQGVVGEQFF
J: TRBJ2-7; D: NA; size: NA; V: TRBV4-1; DNA: TGCGCCAGCAGCCAAGATATGGGGGCGGGCTCCTACGAGCAGTACTTC; CDR3: CASSQDMGAGSYEQYF
J: TRBJ1-1; D: NA; size: NA; V: TRBV5-1; DNA: TGCGCCAGCAGGACTACGGCCCACCAAACGGGAGCTTTCTTT; CDR3: CASRTTAHQTGAFF
J: TRBJ2-1; D: NA; size: NA; V: TRBV5-1; DNA: TGCGCCAGCACCCCAATTACGGGGGTCAACAATGAGCAGTTCTTC; CDR3: CASTPITGVNNEQFF
J: TRBJ2-3; D: NA; size: NA; V: TRBV29-1; DNA: TGCAGCGTTGAAGAAGGTCTCACAGATACGCAGTATTTT; CDR3: CSVEEGLTDTQYF
J: TRBJ1-5; D: NA; size: NA; V: TRBV5-1; DNA: TGCGCCAGCAGACACAACGGAGATAGCAATCAGCCCCAGCATTTT; CDR3: CASRHNGDSNQPQHF
J: TRBJ1-5; D: NA; size: NA; V: TRBV9; DNA: TGTGCCAGCAGCGTAGGGGATGAAGGCGGACAGCCCCAGCATTTT; CDR3: CASSVGDEGGQPQHF
J: TRBJ1-2; D: NA; size: once; V: TRBV11-2; DNA: TGTGCCAGCAGCTCTAACTACGTGGGGGTTGGCGGCTACACCTTC; CDR3: CASSSNYVGVGGYTF
J: TRBJ2-7; D: NA; size: NA; V: TRBV28; DNA: TGTGCCAGCAGAAACCCCGCAGGGGTGCACGAGCAGTACTTC; CDR3: CASRNPAGVHEQYF
J: TRBJ1-2; D: NA; size: NA; V: TRBV20-1; DNA: TGCAGTGCGAATCTTTTTGGAAATCCTAACTATGGCTACACCTTC; CDR3: CSANLFGNPNYGYTF
J: TRBJ2-3; D: NA; size: NA; V: TRBV4-1; DNA: TGCGCCAGCAGCCAAGAATCGAGGAGCACAGATACGCAGTATTTT; CDR3: CASSQESRSTDTQYF
J: TRBJ2-7; D: NA; size: NA; V: TRBV20-1; DNA: TGCAGTGCTTCCCGGACAGCTCCCTACGAGCAGTACTTC; CDR3: CSASRTAPYEQYF
J: TRBJ2-5; D: TRBD2; size: NA; V: TRBV4-1; DNA: TGCGCCAGCAGCCGAGGACTAGCGGGGGGCAACCAAGAGACCCAGTACTTC; CDR3: CASSRGLAGGNQETQYF